One TCR beta chain is described in this entry. Source study methods: It was from reference gene primer amplification that nucleated cell counts were estimated. TCRdb's copy holds only in-frame clones and misses some; the assay was immunoSEQ multiplex PCR. Clone size and V and J calls were adopted from that table, with D and trimming inferred from the DNA. Counted here are about 220,000 clones, 80% to 85% occurring once; the ten biggest clones make up 15% to 20%. CDR3 size: 13 residues. Germline CDR1 SGHNT, CDR2 YYREEE (reference sequence). V lost 10 bases to trimming and J lost 2 bases, with 14 bases between them. The sample comes from a study of blood T cell repertoires in COVID-19. Overall study: Sample material is recorded as cDNA or gDNA derived from T cells, B-cell-depleted T cells, or PBMCs.

This TCR derives from a man aged 30-40 years with active or convalescent COVID-19. The rearrangement joins TRBV5-4 to TRBJ2-3; TRBD2 might be the D (5 bases). The material sequenced was peripheral blood. CDR3 protein: CAGQRRNTDTQYF. In DNA form, the CDR3 reads TGTGCCGGCCAGCGGAGGAACACAGATACGCAGTATTTT.